This section outlines one T cell receptor beta chain sequence together with its context. The identical CDR3 is also encoded by other nucleotide sequences in the sample. This sample was included in a study of shared clonotypes between healthy human individuals. This table comes from immunoSEQ multiplex PCR, and its TCRdb copy is limited to in-frame clones, with some not included. The sample shows fewer than 1 million clones, about 96% of them seen only once. Naive CD8 cells were CD45RO-negative, positively selected for CCR7, excluding terminally differentiated effector memory CD45RA+ cells. Germline CDR1 reads DFQATT; CDR2 reads SNEGSKA (reference sequence). CDR3 length: 11 residues. Trimming removed 3 bases from V and 1 base from J, with 0 bases in between.

The origin of this receptor is a man younger than 40 in good health. The specimen was naive CD8+ T cells sorted from blood. The chain uses TRBV20-1 and TRBJ2-2; unclear D gene. The DNA for the CDR3 is TGCAGTGCTAGGAACACCGGGGAGCTGTTTTTT. Translating it yields CSARNTGELFF.